This T cell receptor (beta chain) came from a study of T-cell reconstitution after alpha-beta-depleted transplantation in children. This CDR3 is 16 amino acids long. The V gene lost 5 bases and the J gene lost 4 bases, with 17 bases spanning the gap. This clonotype was seen at least ten times. Library preparation (for TCRbeta) was performed with unique molecular identifiers. MiXCR, run by TCRdb on the PCR reads, gives a single entry per CDR3 protein. The table lists about 980,000 distinct CDR3 sequences, 25% to 35% of them singletons. This sequence joins TRBV12-3 or TRBV12-4 and TRBJ1-4; D is unresolved. Here the sequenced sample was PBMCs, mostly from graft donor cells, taken 360 days after TCRalphabeta/CD19-depleted stem cell transplant. The clonotype originates from a boy under two years old who had a stem cell transplant for SCID, so the T cells may come from the graft donor. CDR3 loop: CASSPRGLLVNEKLFF. For the CDR3, the DNA is TGTGCCAGCAGTCCCCGAGGGTTACTAGTTAATGAAAAACTGTTTTTT.